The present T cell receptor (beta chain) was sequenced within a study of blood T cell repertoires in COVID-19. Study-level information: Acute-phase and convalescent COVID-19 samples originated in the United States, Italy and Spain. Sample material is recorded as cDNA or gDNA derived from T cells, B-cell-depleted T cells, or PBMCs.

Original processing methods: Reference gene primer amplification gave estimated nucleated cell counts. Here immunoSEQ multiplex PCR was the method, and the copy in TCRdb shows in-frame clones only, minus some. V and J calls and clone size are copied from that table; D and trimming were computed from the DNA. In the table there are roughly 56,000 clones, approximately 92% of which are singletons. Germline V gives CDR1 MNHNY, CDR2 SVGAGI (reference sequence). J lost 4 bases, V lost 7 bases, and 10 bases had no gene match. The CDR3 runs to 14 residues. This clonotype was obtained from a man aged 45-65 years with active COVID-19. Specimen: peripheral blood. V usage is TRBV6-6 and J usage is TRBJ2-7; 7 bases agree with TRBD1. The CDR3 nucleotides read TGTGCCAGCACCATCACCGGGACAGAGTACGAGCAGTACTTC. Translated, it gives CASTITGTEYEQYF.